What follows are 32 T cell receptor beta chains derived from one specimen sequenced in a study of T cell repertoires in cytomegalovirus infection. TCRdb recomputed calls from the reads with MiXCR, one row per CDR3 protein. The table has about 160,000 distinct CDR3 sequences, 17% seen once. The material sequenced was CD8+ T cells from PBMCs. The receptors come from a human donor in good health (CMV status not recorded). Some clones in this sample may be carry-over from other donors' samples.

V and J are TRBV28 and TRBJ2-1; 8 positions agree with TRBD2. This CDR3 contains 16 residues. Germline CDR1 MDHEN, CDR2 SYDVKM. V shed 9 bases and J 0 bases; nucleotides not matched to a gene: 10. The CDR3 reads CASQHFSGTSYNEQFF. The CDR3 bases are TGTGCCAGTCAGCATTTTAGCGGGACCTCCTACAATGAGCAGTTCTTC.

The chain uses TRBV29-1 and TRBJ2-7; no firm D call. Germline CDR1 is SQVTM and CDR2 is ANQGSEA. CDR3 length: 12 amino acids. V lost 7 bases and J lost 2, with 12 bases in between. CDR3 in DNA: TGCAGCGCCACCGACGTAACCTACGAGCAGTACTTC. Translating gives CSATDVTYEQYF.

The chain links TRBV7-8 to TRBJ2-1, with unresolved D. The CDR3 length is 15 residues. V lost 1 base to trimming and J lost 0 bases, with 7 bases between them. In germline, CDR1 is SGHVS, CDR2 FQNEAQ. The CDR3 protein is CASSLGHSSYNEQFF. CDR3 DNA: TGTGCCAGCAGCTTAGGTCACAGCTCCTACAATGAGCAGTTCTTC. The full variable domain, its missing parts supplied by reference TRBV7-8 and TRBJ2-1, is GAGVSQSPRYKVAKRGQDVALRCDPISGHVSLFWYQQALGQGPEFLTYFQNEAQLDKSGLPSDRFFAERPEGSVSTLKIQRTQQEDSAVYLCASSLGHSSYNEQFFGPGTRLTVL.

CDR3 in amino acids: CASSPGGREQFF. The CDR3 nucleotides are TGTGCCAGCAGCCCCGGGGGCCGTGAGCAGTTCTTC. J is TRBJ2-1 and V is TRBV7-6; D is possibly TRBD1 or TRBD2 (6 bases each). This CDR3 is 12 amino acids long. The germline gives CDR1 SGHVS, CDR2 FNYEAQ. V was cut by 5 bases and J by 9 bases, with 11 bases left in between.

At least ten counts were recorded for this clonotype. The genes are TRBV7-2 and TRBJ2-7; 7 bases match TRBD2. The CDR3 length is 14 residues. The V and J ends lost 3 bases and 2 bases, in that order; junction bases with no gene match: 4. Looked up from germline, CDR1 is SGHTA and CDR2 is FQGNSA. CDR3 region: CASSLTSSAYEQYF. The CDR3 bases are TGTGCCAGCAGCTTGACTAGCTCAGCCTACGAGCAGTACTTC.

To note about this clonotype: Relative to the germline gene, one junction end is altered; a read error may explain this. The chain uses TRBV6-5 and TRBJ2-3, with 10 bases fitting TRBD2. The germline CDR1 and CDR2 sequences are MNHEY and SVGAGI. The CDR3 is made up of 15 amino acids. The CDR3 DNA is TGTGACAGCAGTATACTAGCGGGGAGCACAGATACGCAGTATTTT. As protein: CDSSILAGSTDTQYF.

The CDR3 region is CASSLGLGVAYEQYF. Written as DNA, the CDR3 is TGTGCCAGCAGCTTAGGCCTGGGGGTCGCCTACGAGCAGTACTTC. This chain connects TRBV7-6 to TRBJ2-7; TRBD1 or TRBD2 may be the D gene (5 bases each). This CDR3 comprises 15 residues. V lost 1 base and J lost 2, with 12 bases in between. Germline CDR1 SGHVS, CDR2 FNYEAQ.

CDR3 region: CASSQEPRGSYEQYF. The CDR3 DNA is TGCGCCAGCAGCCAAGAGCCTCGCGGGAGTTACGAGCAGTACTTC. The gene calls are TRBV4-3 and TRBJ2-7; 7 positions agree with TRBD2. CDR1 and CDR2 from the germline V gene are LGHNA and YSLEER. CDR3 length: 15 residues. V shed 0 bases and J 4 bases; nucleotides not matched to a gene: 6.

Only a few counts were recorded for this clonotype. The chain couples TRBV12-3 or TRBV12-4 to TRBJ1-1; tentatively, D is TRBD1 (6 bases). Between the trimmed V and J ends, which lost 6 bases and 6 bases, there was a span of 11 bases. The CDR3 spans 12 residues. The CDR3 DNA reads TGTGCCAGCAGCCTACAGGGTCCTGAAGCTTTCTTT. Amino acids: CASSLQGPEAFF.

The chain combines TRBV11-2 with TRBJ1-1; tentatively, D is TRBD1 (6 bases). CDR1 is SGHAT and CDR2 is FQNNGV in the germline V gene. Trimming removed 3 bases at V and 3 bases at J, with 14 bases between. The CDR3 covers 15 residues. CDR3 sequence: CASSFDEGDYTEAFF. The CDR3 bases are TGTGCCAGCAGCTTTGACGAGGGGGATTACACTGAAGCTTTCTTT. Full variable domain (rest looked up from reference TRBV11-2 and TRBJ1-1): EAGVAQSPRYKIIEKRQSVAFWCNPISGHATLYWYQQILGQGPKLLIQFQNNGVVDDSQLPKDRFSAERLKGVDSTLKIQPAKLEDSAVYLCASSFDEGDYTEAFFGQGTRLTVV.

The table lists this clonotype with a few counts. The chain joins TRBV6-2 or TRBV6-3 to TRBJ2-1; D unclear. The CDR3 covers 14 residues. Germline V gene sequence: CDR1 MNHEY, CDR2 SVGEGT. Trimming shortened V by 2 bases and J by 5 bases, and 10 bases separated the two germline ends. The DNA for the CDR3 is TGTGCCAGCAGTTACCCCGACCCTAACAATGAGCAGTTCTTC. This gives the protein CASSYPDPNNEQFF.

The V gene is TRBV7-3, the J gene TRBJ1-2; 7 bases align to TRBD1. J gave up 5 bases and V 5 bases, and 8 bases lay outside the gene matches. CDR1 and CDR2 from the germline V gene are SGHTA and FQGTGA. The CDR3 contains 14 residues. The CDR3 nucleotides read TGTGCCAGCAGCCGTGCAGGGGGTGAATATGGCTACACCTTC. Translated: CASSRAGGEYGYTF.

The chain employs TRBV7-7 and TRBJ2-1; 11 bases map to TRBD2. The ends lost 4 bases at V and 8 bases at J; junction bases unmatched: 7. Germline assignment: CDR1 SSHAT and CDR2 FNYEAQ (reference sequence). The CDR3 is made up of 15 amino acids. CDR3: CASSSRLAGLDEQFF. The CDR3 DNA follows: TGTGCCAGCAGCTCAAGACTAGCGGGACTCGATGAGCAGTTCTTC. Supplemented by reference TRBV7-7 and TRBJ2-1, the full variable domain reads GAGVSQSPRYKVTKRGQDVTLRCDPISSHATLYWYQQALGQGPEFLTYFNYEAQPDKSGLPSDRFSAERPEGSISTLTIQRTEQRDSAMYRCASSSRLAGLDEQFFGPGTRLTVL.

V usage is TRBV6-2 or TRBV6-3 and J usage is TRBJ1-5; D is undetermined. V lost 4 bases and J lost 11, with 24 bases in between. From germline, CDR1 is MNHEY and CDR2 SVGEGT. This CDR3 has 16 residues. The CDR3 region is CASSSNLQAFPPAQHF. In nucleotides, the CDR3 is TGTGCCAGCAGTTCGAATTTGCAGGCCTTTCCTCCGGCCCAGCATTTT.

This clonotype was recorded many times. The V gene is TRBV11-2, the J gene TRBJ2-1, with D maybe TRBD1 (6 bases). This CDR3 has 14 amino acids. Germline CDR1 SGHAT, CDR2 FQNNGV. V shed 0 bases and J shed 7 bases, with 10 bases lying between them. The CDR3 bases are TGTGCCAGCAGCTTAGATCTAGGGGGTAATGAGCAGTTCTTC. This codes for CASSLDLGGNEQFF.

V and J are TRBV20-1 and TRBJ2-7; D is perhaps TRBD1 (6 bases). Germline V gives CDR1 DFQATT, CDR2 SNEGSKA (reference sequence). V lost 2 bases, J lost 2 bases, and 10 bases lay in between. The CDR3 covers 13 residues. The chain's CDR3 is CSARKQGTYEQYF. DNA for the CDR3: TGCAGTGCTAGAAAACAGGGAACCTACGAGCAGTACTTC.

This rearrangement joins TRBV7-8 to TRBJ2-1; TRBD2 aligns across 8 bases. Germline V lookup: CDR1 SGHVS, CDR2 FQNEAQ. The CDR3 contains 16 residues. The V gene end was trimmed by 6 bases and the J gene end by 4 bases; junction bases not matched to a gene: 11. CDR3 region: CASRLGGGTSYNEQFF. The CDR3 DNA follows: TGTGCCAGCAGGCTTGGCGGGGGGACCTCATACAATGAGCAGTTCTTC.

The CDR3 DNA reads TGTGCCAGCAGTTTCACCGCGGGGCCGTCGAGGGAGACCCAGTACTTC. Residues: CASSFTAGPSRETQYF. The gene calls are TRBV12-3 or TRBV12-4 and TRBJ2-5; TRBD2 is a possible D gene (6 bases). This CDR3 comprises 16 residues. V shed 3 bases and J shed 5 bases, with 19 bases lying between them.

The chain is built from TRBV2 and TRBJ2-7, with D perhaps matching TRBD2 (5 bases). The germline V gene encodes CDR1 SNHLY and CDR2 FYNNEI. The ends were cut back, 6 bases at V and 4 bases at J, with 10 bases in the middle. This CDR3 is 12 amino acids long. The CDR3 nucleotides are TGTGCCAGCAGGGGTACTAGGTACGAGCAGTACTTC. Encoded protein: CASRGTRYEQYF.

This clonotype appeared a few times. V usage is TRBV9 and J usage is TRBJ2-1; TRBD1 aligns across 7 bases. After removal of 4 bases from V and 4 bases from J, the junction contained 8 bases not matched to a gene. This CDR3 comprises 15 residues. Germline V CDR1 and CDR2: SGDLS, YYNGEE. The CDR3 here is CASSLSGTVYNEQFF. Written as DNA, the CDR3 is TGTGCCAGCAGCTTATCCGGGACAGTATACAATGAGCAGTTCTTC.

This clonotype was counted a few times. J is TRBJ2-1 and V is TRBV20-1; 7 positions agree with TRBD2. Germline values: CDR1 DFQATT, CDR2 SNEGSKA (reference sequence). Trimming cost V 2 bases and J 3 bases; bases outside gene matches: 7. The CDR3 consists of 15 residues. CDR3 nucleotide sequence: TGCAGTGCTAGAACGCCACGGGGGGACTACAATGAGCAGTTCTTC. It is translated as CSARTPRGDYNEQFF.

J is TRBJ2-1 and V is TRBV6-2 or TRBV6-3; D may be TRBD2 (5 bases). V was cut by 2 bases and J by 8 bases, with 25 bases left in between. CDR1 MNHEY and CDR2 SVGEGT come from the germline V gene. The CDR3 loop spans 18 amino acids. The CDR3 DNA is TGTGCCAGCAGTTACCCGCCGGGAACCAGCGGAGCTCCGGATGAGCAGTTCTTC. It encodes CASSYPPGTSGAPDEQFF.

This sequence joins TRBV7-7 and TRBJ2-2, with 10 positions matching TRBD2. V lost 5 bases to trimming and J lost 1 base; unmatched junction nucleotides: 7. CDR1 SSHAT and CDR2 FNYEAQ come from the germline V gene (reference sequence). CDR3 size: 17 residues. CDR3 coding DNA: TGTGCCAGCAGCCCAGGACTAGCGGCGCGGAACACCGGGGAGCTGTTTTTT. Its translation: CASSPGLAARNTGELFF. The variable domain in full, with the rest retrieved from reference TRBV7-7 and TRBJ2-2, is GAGVSQSPRYKVTKRGQDVTLRCDPISSHATLYWYQQALGQGPEFLTYFNYEAQPDKSGLPSDRFSAERPEGSISTLTIQRTEQRDSAMYRCASSPGLAARNTGELFFGEGSRLTVL.

CDR3 residues: CASSLEGLFYEQYF. CDR3 DNA sequence: TGTGCCAGCAGCCTGGAGGGACTTTTCTACGAGCAGTACTTC. This rearrangement joins TRBV7-9 to TRBJ2-7; TRBD2 might be the D (6 bases). Trimming removed 5 bases from V and 3 bases from J, with 14 bases in between. Per germline, CDR1 SEHNR and CDR2 FQNEAQ (reference sequence). The CDR3 runs to 14 residues.

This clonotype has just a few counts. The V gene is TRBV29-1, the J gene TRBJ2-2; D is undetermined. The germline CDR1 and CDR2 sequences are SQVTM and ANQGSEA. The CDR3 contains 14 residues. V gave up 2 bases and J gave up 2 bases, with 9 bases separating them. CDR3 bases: TGCAGCGTTGAATCCGACCCAAACACCGGGGAGCTGTTTTTT. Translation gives CSVESDPNTGELFF.

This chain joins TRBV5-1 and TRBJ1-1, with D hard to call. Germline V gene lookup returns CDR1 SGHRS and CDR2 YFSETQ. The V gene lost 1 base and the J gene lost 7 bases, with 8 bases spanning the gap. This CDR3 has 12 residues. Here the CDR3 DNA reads TGCGCCAGCAGCTTGACTGGGAATGAAGCTTTCTTT. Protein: CASSLTGNEAFF.

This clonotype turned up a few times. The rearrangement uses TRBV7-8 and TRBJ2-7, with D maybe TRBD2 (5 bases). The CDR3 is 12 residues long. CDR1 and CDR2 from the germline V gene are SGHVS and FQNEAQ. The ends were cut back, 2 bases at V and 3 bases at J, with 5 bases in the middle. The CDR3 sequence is CASSLRDYEQYF. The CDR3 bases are TGTGCCAGCAGCTTACGGGACTACGAGCAGTACTTC.

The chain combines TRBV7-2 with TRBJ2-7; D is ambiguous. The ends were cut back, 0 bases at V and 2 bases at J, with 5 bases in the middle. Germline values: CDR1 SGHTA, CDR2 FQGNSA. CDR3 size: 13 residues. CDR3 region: CASSLALTYEQYF. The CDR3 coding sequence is TGTGCCAGCAGCTTAGCTCTTACCTACGAGCAGTACTTC.

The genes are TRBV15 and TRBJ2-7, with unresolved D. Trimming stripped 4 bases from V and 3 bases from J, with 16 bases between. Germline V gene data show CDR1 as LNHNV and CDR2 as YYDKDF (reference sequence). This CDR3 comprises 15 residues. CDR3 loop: CATSIGEVAIYEQYF. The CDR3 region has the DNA TGTGCCACCAGCATCGGAGAGGTCGCCATCTACGAGCAGTACTTC. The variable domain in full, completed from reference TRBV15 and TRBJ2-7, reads DAMVIQNPRYQVTQFGKPVTLSCSQTLNHNVMYWYQQKSSQAPKLLFHYYDKDFNNEADTPDNFQSRRPNTSFCFLDIRSPGLGDTAMYLCATSIGEVAIYEQYFGPGTRLTVT.

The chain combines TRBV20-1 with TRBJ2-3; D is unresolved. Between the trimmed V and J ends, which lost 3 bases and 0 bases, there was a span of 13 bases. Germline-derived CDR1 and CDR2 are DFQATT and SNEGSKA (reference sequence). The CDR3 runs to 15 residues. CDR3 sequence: CSASPGTTSTDTQYF. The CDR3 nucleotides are TGCAGTGCTAGTCCCGGTACGACTAGCACAGATACGCAGTATTTT.

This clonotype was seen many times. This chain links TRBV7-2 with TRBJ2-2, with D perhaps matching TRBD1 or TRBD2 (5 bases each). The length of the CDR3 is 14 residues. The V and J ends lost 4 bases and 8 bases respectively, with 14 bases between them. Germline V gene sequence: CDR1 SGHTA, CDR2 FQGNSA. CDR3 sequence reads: CASSSSPGRGELFF. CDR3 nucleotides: TGTGCCAGCAGCTCTTCACCGGGGCGAGGGGAGCTGTTTTTT.

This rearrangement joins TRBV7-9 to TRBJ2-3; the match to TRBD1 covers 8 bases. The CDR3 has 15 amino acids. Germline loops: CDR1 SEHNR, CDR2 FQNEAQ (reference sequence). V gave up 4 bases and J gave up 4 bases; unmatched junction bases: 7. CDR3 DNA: TGTGCCAGCAGCTCCCACAGGGGGGAGTCAGATACGCAGTATTTT. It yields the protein CASSSHRGESDTQYF.